This passage covers 21 T cell receptor beta chains from one sample sequenced in a study of post-analysis software for immune sequencing data. Study-wide results and limits: TRBV5-6, TRBV5-1 and TRBV20-1 were among roughly five TRBV segments more frequent in patients than controls.

Presence of unique molecular identifiers characterized the TCR beta cDNA libraries. TCRdb re-called the PCR reads with MiXCR, one entry per CDR3 protein. The top ten clones hold 4.9% of a sample with fewer than 850,000 distinct CDR3 sequences, approximately 44% of them seen once. Their antigens are not known. The sample consisted of blood. The receptors stem from a girl aged 5-17 years with multiple sclerosis.

The CDR3 DNA is TGTGCCCAAGGGACGGGTGAGCAGTTCTTC. Translation: CAQGTGEQFF. The V and J genes are TRBV7-9 and TRBJ2-1; D may match TRBD1 or TRBD2 (5 bases each). With 11 bases removed from V and 9 bases from J, the gap between germline ends came to 11 bases. Germline V gene lookup returns CDR1 SEHNR and CDR2 FQNEAQ (reference sequence). The CDR3 contains 10 residues.

The chain combines TRBV6-6 with TRBJ2-7, with 10 bases fitting TRBD2. There are 15 residues in the CDR3. V was clipped by 4 bases and J by 6 bases; unmatched bases: 9. CDR1 and CDR2 (germline): MNHNY, SVGAGI (reference sequence). The CDR3 nucleotides are TGTGCCAGCAGTTTAGCGAGCGGGAGGGCCGTCGAGCAGTACTTC. Translation: CASSLASGRAVEQYF.

The rearrangement uses TRBV7-8 and TRBJ1-2; 8 bases match TRBD1. Germline lookup yields CDR1 SGHVS and CDR2 FQNEAQ. V shed 0 bases and J 3 bases; nucleotides not matched to a gene: 9. The CDR3 extends over 17 amino acids. CDR3 nucleotide sequence: TGTGCCAGCAGCTTAGCGCCAGGGGGCGAGGTTTACTATGGCTACACCTTC. It is translated as CASSLAPGGEVYYGYTF.

This clonotype was seen a handful of times. The J gene is TRBJ2-7, the V gene TRBV20-1; D is uncertain. Trimming removed 3 bases at V and 5 bases at J, with 5 bases between. CDR1 and CDR2 from the germline V gene are DFQATT and SNEGSKA (reference sequence). The CDR3 extends over 10 amino acids. The CDR3 here is CSARPHEQYF. In DNA form, the CDR3 reads TGCAGTGCTAGGCCTCACGAGCAGTACTTC.

The genes are TRBV4-1 and TRBJ2-3; the D gene is possibly TRBD2 (6 bases). The CDR3 is 14 amino acids. Looked up from germline, CDR1 is MGHRA and CDR2 is YSYEKL. The V gene lost 1 base and the J gene lost 1 base, with 6 bases spanning the gap. This chain's CDR3 is CASSQAGGTDTQYF. The CDR3, as DNA: TGCGCCAGCAGCCAAGCGGGAGGCACAGATACGCAGTATTTT.

Regarding this clonotype: Mismatch with germline at one junction end may stem from a read error. The V call is TRBV4-3, the J call TRBJ2-7; D remains ambiguous. The germline V gene encodes CDR1 LGHNA and CDR2 YSLEER. This CDR3 has 17 residues. In DNA form, the CDR3 reads TGCGCCGGCAGCCAAGAGATGGGCTTCCACGCTACCTACGAGCAGTACTTC. It encodes CAGSQEMGFHATYEQYF.

This clonotype has a count of ten or more. The rearrangement uses TRBV20-1 and TRBJ1-1; D uncertain. CDR3 size: 11 residues. Between the trimmed V and J ends, which lost 7 bases and 3 bases, there was a span of 9 bases. Germline V gene sequence: CDR1 DFQATT, CDR2 SNEGSKA (reference sequence). The CDR3 DNA sequence: TGCAGTGTCGGATCGCACACTGAAGCTTTCTTT. This encodes CSVGSHTEAFF.

The rearrangement links TRBV18 to TRBJ2-6; D might be TRBD1 (7 bases). V dropped 1 base and J dropped 1 base, with 20 bases sitting between them. This CDR3 is built from 20 residues. Germline CDR1 reads KGHSH; CDR2 reads LQKENI. The DNA for the CDR3 is TGTGCCAGCTCACCACAGGAAGCAGGGGGGTTGTATTCTGGGGCCAACGTCCTGACTTTC. This gives the protein CASSPQEAGGLYSGANVLTF.

The chain combines TRBV20-1 with TRBJ2-7; D may be TRBD1 or TRBD2 (7 bases each). Germline V CDR1 and CDR2: DFQATT, SNEGSKA (reference sequence). The CDR3 contains 14 residues. V gave up 1 base and J gave up 3 bases, with 13 bases separating them. The CDR3 reads CSARATGTNYEQYF. For the CDR3, the DNA is TGCAGTGCTAGAGCGACAGGGACTAACTACGAGCAGTACTTC.

The chain recombines TRBV3-1 with TRBJ2-7; 11 bases align to TRBD2. The V and J ends lost 3 bases and 6 bases, in that order; junction bases with no gene match: 4. CDR1 LGHDT and CDR2 YNNKEL come from the germline V gene (reference sequence). The CDR3 consists of 14 residues. CDR3 in DNA: TGTGCCAGCAGCCATACTAGCGGGAGTGCCGAGCAGTACTTC. Amino acid sequence: CASSHTSGSAEQYF.

This clonotype has more than one count but fewer than ten. This chain uses TRBV20-1 with TRBJ2-7; D possibly corresponds to TRBD1 (5 bases). Trimming stripped 1 base from V and 2 bases from J, with 12 bases between. Germline V CDR1 and CDR2: DFQATT, SNEGSKA (reference sequence). The CDR3 is 14 residues long. In DNA form, the CDR3 reads TGCAGTGCTAGAGCGACAGTCGGAGCCTACGAGCAGTACTTC. Protein: CSARATVGAYEQYF.

This clonotype was counted between two and nine times. The chain links TRBV24-1 to TRBJ2-5; D is perhaps TRBD2 (5 bases). The CDR3 has 14 residues. Deletions cut 3 bases from V and 4 bases from J, with 11 bases between. Germline-derived CDR1 and CDR2 are KGHDR and SFDVKD. The DNA of the CDR3 is TGTGCCACCAGTGATCACGGGAACCTAGAGACCCAGTACTTC. Its protein is CATSDHGNLETQYF.

The V and J genes are TRBV4-2 and TRBJ2-7; no reliable D call. Trimming removed 0 bases from V and 3 bases from J, with 12 bases in between. The germline gives CDR1 LGHNA, CDR2 YNFKEQ. The CDR3 has 15 amino acids. The CDR3 reads CASSQDTSPNYEQYF. In DNA, the CDR3 is TGTGCCAGCAGCCAAGACACCTCTCCTAACTACGAGCAGTACTTC.

This clonotype was counted a few times. The gene calls are TRBV11-2 and TRBJ2-1; D gene ambiguous. The CDR3 runs 14 residues. CDR1 SGHAT and CDR2 FQNNGV come from the germline V gene. V gave up 4 bases and J gave up 9 bases, with 16 bases separating them. The DNA of the CDR3 is TGTGCCAGCAGCTCCCAGATTACTTCGGGTGAGCAGTTCTTC. Residues: CASSSQITSGEQFF.

This chain links TRBV29-1 with TRBJ2-7, with D maybe TRBD1 (7 bases). CDR1 is SQVTM and CDR2 is ANQGSEA in the germline V gene. This CDR3 spans 15 amino acids. Trimming took 0 bases from V and 2 from J, leaving 14 bases between them. The CDR3 DNA reads as TGCAGCGTTGAAGAGTCCACAGGGGAGGCCTACGAGCAGTACTTC. Its translation: CSVEESTGEAYEQYF.

The chain combines TRBV7-9 with TRBJ2-7, with 16 positions matching TRBD2. Unmatched junction bases numbered 7, after V lost 2 bases and J lost 0 bases. Germline CDR1 is SEHNR and CDR2 is FQNEAQ (reference sequence). The CDR3 consists of 19 residues. CDR3 region: CASSLLRGLAGGDSYEQYF. The CDR3 DNA is TGTGCCAGCAGCTTACTTAGGGGACTAGCGGGAGGGGACTCCTACGAGCAGTACTTC.

The chain links TRBV4-3 to TRBJ1-6, with TRBD1 as a possible D gene (6 bases). This CDR3 is built from 13 residues. Trimming took 3 bases from V and 10 from J, leaving 10 bases between them. Per the germline V gene, CDR1 is LGHNA and CDR2 is YSLEER. This chain's CDR3 is CASSQVQGSPLHF. The CDR3 DNA follows: TGCGCCAGCAGCCAGGTACAGGGATCACCCCTCCACTTT.

This clonotype showed up just a few times. The rearrangement links TRBV7-6 to TRBJ2-5; TRBD2 matches 7 bases. Losses at the gene ends were 7 bases for V and 11 bases for J; bases not matched to a gene: 13. The CDR3 has 13 amino acids. Germline lookup yields CDR1 SGHVS and CDR2 FNYEAQ. CDR3: CASTLGPGREQYF. DNA of the CDR3: TGTGCCAGCACCTTGGGCCCAGGGAGGGAGCAGTACTTC.

This clonotype was observed a handful of times. The chain has TRBV27 and TRBJ2-7; TRBD2 agrees at 13 bases. This CDR3 has 16 amino acids. The germline gives CDR1 MNHEY, CDR2 SMNVEV (reference sequence). The V gene end was trimmed by 0 bases and the J gene end by 6 bases; junction bases not matched to a gene: 5. CDR3 residues: CASSLSAGLAGCEQYF. CDR3 coding DNA: TGTGCCAGCAGTTTATCGGCGGGACTAGCGGGATGCGAGCAGTACTTC.

V and J are TRBV11-2 and TRBJ2-2; D remains ambiguous. The V and J ends lost 0 bases and 1 base respectively, with 6 bases between them. Germline V gives CDR1 SGHAT, CDR2 FQNNGV. The length of the CDR3 is 15 residues. In nucleotides, the CDR3 is TGTGCCAGCAGCTTAGATTATGTGAACACCGGGGAGCTGTTTTTT. The encoded protein is CASSLDYVNTGELFF.

The V call is TRBV15, the J call TRBJ2-1, with 9 bases fitting TRBD2. Germline V gives CDR1 LNHNV, CDR2 YYDKDF (reference sequence). The CDR3 is 16 amino acids. V lost 3 bases to trimming and J lost 8 bases; unmatched junction nucleotides: 11. This chain's CDR3 is CATSSIAGAGFDEQFF. DNA of the CDR3: TGTGCCACCAGCAGTATAGCGGGAGCTGGGTTCGATGAGCAGTTCTTC.